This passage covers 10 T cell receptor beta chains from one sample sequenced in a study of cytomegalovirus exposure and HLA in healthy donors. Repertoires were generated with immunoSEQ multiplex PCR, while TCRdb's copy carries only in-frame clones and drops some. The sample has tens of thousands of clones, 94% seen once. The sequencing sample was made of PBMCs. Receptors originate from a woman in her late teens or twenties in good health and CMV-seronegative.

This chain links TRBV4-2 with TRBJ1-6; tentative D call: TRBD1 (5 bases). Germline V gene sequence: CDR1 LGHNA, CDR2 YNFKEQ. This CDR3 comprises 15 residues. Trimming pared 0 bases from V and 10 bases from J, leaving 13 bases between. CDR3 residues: CASSQDGQGRSPLHF. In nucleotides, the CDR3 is TGTGCCAGCAGCCAAGATGGTCAGGGTAGGTCACCCCTCCACTTT.

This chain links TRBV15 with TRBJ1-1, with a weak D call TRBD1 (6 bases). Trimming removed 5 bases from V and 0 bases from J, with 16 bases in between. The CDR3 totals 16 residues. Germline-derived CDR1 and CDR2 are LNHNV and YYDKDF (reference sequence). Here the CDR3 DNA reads TGTGCCACCAGCGATGGACAGCTCTTAATGAACACTGAAGCTTTCTTT. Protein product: CATSDGQLLMNTEAFF.

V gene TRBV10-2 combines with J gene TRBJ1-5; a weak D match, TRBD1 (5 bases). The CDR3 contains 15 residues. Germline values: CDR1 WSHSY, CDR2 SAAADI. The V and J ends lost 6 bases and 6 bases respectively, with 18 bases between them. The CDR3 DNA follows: TGCGCCAGCAGCGAAGCCAGGGCCGATCGTCAGCCCCAGCATTTT. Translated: CASSEARADRQPQHF.

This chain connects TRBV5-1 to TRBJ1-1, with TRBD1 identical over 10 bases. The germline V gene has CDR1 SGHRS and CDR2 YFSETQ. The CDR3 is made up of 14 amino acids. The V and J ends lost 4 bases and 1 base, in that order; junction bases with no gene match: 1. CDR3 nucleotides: TGCGCCAGCAGCCGGGACAGGGGGAACACTGAAGCTTTCTTT. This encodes CASSRDRGNTEAFF.

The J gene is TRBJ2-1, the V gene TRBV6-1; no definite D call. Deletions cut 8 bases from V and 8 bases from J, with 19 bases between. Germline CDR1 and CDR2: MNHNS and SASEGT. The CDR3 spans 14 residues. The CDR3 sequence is CASVNVRDLDEQFF. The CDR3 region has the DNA TGTGCCAGCGTGAATGTTAGAGACCTAGATGAGCAGTTCTTC.

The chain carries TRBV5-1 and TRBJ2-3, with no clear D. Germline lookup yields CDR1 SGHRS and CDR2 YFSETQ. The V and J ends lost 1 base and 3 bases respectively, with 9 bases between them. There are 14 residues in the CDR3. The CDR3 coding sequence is TGCGCCAGCAGCTTGTTTAGTCCGACAGATACGCAGTATTTT. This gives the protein CASSLFSPTDTQYF.

CDR3 DNA sequence: TGTGCCTGGACCTTGGGACTTCGCACAGATACGCAGTATTTT. Amino acid sequence: CAWTLGLRTDTQYF. The rearrangement links TRBV30 to TRBJ2-3, with D perhaps TRBD2 (6 bases). Deletions cut 4 bases from V and 1 base from J, with 12 bases between. CDR1 and CDR2 (germline): GTSNPN, SVGIG (reference sequence). There are 14 residues in the CDR3.

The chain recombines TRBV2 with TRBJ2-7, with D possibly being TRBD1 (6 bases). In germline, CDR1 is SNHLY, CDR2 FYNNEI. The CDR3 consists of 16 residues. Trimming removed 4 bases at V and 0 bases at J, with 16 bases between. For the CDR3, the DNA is TGTGCCAGCAGTGTAGACAGGACAGCCTTCTCCTACGAGCAGTACTTC. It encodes CASSVDRTAFSYEQYF. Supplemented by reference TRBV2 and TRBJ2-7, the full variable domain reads EPEVTQTPSHQVTQMGQEVILRCVPISNHLYFYWYRQILGQKVEFLVSFYNNEISEKSEIFDDQFSVERPDGSNFTLKIRSTKLEDSAMYFCASSVDRTAFSYEQYFGPGTRLTVT.

CDR3 DNA: TGCGCCAGCAGCTTGGCCGCGGGAGTGGTCGATACGCAGTATTTT. Protein: CASSLAAGVVDTQYF. The rearrangement uses TRBV5-1 and TRBJ2-3, with 7 positions matching TRBD2. Germline values: CDR1 SGHRS, CDR2 YFSETQ. V was clipped by 0 bases and J by 6 bases; unmatched bases: 7. The CDR3 is 15 residues long.

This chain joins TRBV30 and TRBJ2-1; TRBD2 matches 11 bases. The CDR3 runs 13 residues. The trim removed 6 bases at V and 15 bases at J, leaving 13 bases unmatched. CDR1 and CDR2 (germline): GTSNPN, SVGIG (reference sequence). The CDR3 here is CACLSGGAGAPFF. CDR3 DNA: TGTGCCTGCCTTAGCGGGGGGGCCGGGGCTCCGTTCTTC.